This is a list of T cell receptor beta chains from one sample in a study of regulatory T cells in long-lasting Graves disease. TCRdb reanalysed the multiplex PCR reads using MiXCR and keeps one entry per CDR3 protein. The sample includes roughly 400,000 distinct CDR3 sequences, around 20% seen only once; the top ten take 20%. Sample: peripheral blood mononuclear cells (PBMCs), taken when the disease was refractory, from a patient treated with antithyroid drugs. The receptors were gathered from a female donor with Graves disease. CDR3s include the opening cysteine and the closing phenylalanine or tryptophan.

j_call | v_call | cdr3_aa
TRBJ2-6 | TRBV19 | CASTDRAGANVLTF
TRBJ1-5 | TRBV19 | CASSKAHGGNQPQHF
TRBJ2-5 | TRBV7-2 | CASSLGLAGLETQYF
TRBJ1-4 | TRBV12-3/TRBV12-4 | CASSRQGATNEKLFF
TRBJ2-2 | TRBV28 | CASRLGLAGGYTGELFF
TRBJ2-5 | TRBV20-1 | CSAVRQQETQYF
TRBJ1-3 | TRBV2 | CASRVGQGGDTIYF
TRBJ1-2 | TRBV19 | CASSRAGGPQGGYTF
TRBJ1-6 | TRBV5-1 | CASSWTGGESPSSF
TRBJ2-1 | TRBV10-1 | CASSESGTVNEQFF
TRBJ2-7 | TRBV2 | CASSYREAAYEQYF
TRBJ1-1 | TRBV4-1 | CASSHETGVTEAFF
TRBJ2-1 | TRBV2 | CASRVGLADFF
TRBJ2-5 | TRBV19 | CARRNLQRGYQETQYF
TRBJ1-5 | TRBV2 | CASSGGGYQPQHF
TRBJ2-7 | TRBV28 | CASSFWDRASEQYF
TRBJ1-5 | TRBV2 | CASSAGQGANQPQHF
TRBJ1-2 | TRBV12-3/TRBV12-4 | CASSLSRRNGYTF
TRBJ2-2 | TRBV29-1 | CSGGQTFGGELFF
TRBJ2-1 | TRBV10-1 | CASGARVGGEQFF
TRBJ2-2 | TRBV29-1 | CSVEDLDYTGELFF
TRBJ1-6 | TRBV7-2 | CASSQGPYNSPLHF
TRBJ1-1 | TRBV6-1 | CASRGMGAEEAFF
TRBJ1-1 | TRBV12-3/TRBV12-4 | CASSSFSGGWFHTEAFF
TRBJ2-5 | TRBV2 | CASSEEGAETQYF
TRBJ2-1 | TRBV3-1 | CASSQGDFEQFF
TRBJ2-2 | TRBV7-9 | CASSAGLGTGELLF
TRBJ1-5 | TRBV3-1 | CASSQDLGLQPQHF
TRBJ2-4 | TRBV5-1 | CASSPRGTSGGRAKNIQYF